This record concerns one T cell receptor (beta chain) sequence. What it recognizes is unknown. This CDR3 comprises 15 residues. V dropped 4 bases and J dropped 5; count of bases not matched to a gene: 9. The germline gives CDR1 MDHEN, CDR2 SYDVKM. These data belong to a study of post-analysis software for immune sequencing data. Study overall: Patients had relapsing-remitting, secondary progressive or progressive-relapsing multiple sclerosis; some lacked subtype.

Notes on the study in general: Same-batch preparations were strongly co-clustered by F measure. Five TRBV segments, including TRBV5-6, TRBV5-1 and TRBV20-1, were more frequent in patients than controls. Controls had significantly higher normalized Chao1 diversity than multiple sclerosis patients.

Every TCR beta cDNA library bore unique molecular identifiers. Input of roughly 0.95 to 10 million T cells yielded 500,000 to 550,000 cDNA molecules. TCRdb ran MiXCR on the PCR reads and lists one entry per CDR3 protein. The sample yields some 690,000 distinct CDR3 sequences, roughly 30% seen once. The chain is built from TRBV28 and TRBJ1-1, with 8 bases identical to TRBD1. The sequenced material came from blood. The source of this sequence is a girl aged 5 to 17 with multiple sclerosis. The CDR3 DNA follows: TGTGCCAGCAGTTACAGGACAGGGCTGGGGACTGAAGCTTTCTTT. Translating it yields CASSYRTGLGTEAFF.